One and the same sample provided the 24 T cell receptor beta chains below, sequenced in a study of T cell responses to AZD1222 COVID-19 vaccine. TCRdb keeps only in-frame clones here, not all; method: immunoSEQ multiplex PCR. The sample consists of 130,000 to 150,000 clones, approximately 88% of them appearing once. The sample was peripheral blood, taken on day 0 of AZD1222 vaccination. Every receptor here comes from an adult in good health.

The chain recombines TRBV5-8 with TRBJ1-1; no clear D. Trimming took 4 bases from V and 0 from J, leaving 7 bases between them. The CDR3 is made up of 13 amino acids. Germline CDR1 reads SGHTS; CDR2 reads YDEGEE. CDR3 residues: CASSRSLNTEAFF. CDR3 bases: TGTGCCAGCAGCCGGAGTTTGAACACTGAAGCTTTCTTT.

This chain connects TRBV7-2 to TRBJ1-1, with 7 bases lining up with TRBD1. The CDR3 has 14 amino acids. In germline, CDR1 is SGHTA, CDR2 FQGNSA. Germline trimming cut 4 bases from V and 6 bases from J; bases unmatched to any gene: 8. The chain's CDR3 is CASSYPTGKAEAFF. The CDR3 coding sequence is TGTGCCAGCAGCTACCCGACAGGGAAGGCTGAAGCTTTCTTT.

V and J are TRBV9 and TRBJ2-1, with D unclear. The CDR3 extends over 15 amino acids. V lost 0 bases and J 0 bases, leaving 7 bases between the germline ends. Germline V gene data show CDR1 as SGDLS and CDR2 as YYNGEE. CDR3 sequence reads: CASSVVTGSYNEQFF. The CDR3 DNA reads as TGTGCCAGCAGCGTAGTAACGGGCTCCTACAATGAGCAGTTCTTC. The full variable domain, in which reference TRBV9 and TRBJ2-1 provide the parts outside the CDR3, is DSGVTQTPKHLITATGQRVTLRCSPRSGDLSVYWYQQSLDQGLQFLIQYYNGEERAKGNILERFSAQQFPDLHSELNLSSLELGDSALYFCASSVVTGSYNEQFFGPGTRLTVL.

V usage is TRBV7-9 and J usage is TRBJ1-1, with a weak D call TRBD1 (6 bases). Germline CDR1 SEHNR, CDR2 FQNEAQ (reference sequence). CDR3 length equals 15 residues. Trimming cost V 5 bases and J 3 bases, with 16 bases left between them. The CDR3, as DNA: TGTGCCAGCAGCATCAACAGGGATGAGTACACTGAAGCTTTCTTT. The encoded protein is CASSINRDEYTEAFF.

The rearrangement uses TRBV7-2 and TRBJ1-3, with 8 nucleotides matching TRBD1. Unmatched junction bases numbered 4, after V lost 5 bases and J lost 4 bases. The CDR3 totals 14 residues. In germline, CDR1 is SGHTA, CDR2 FQGNSA. CDR3 DNA sequence: TGTGCCAGCAGCCAGACAGGGGTGGGAAACACCATATATTTT. Encoded protein: CASSQTGVGNTIYF.

The chain links TRBV13 to TRBJ2-3; D remains ambiguous. Trimming stripped 4 bases from V and 4 bases from J, with 15 bases between. The germline gives CDR1 PRHDT, CDR2 FYEKMQ (reference sequence). The CDR3 has 15 residues. CDR3 nucleotides: TGTGCCAGCAGCTCAAAGCTGGAAAACGCAGATACGCAGTATTTT. This encodes CASSSKLENADTQYF.

The rearrangement uses TRBV18 and TRBJ2-3, with no clear D. Germline V gene lookup returns CDR1 KGHSH and CDR2 LQKENI. The CDR3 consists of 13 residues. V was pared by 2 bases and J by 2 bases, with 5 bases between. CDR3 residues: CASSPTDTDTQYF. CDR3 coding DNA: TGTGCCAGCTCACCAACGGACACAGATACGCAGTATTTT.

The chain is built from TRBV30 and TRBJ2-7; 15 bases fit TRBD2. Germline V gene data show CDR1 as GTSNPN and CDR2 as SVGIG (reference sequence). There are 17 residues in the CDR3. V lost 7 bases and J lost 2; bases outside the gene matches: 12. CDR3 nucleotide sequence: TGTGCCTTACACCAGCCGGGACTAGCGGGGGGAACCTACGAGCAGTACTTC. Its translation: CALHQPGLAGGTYEQYF.

Notes on this clone: The junction departs from germline at one end; a sequencing error may be responsible. V gene TRBV6-1 combines with J gene TRBJ1-3; 7 bases agree with TRBD1. Per the germline V gene, CDR1 is MNHNS and CDR2 is SASEGT. The CDR3 is made up of 17 amino acids. CDR3 DNA sequence: TGTGCCAGCAGAGAAGCATCGACAGGGATCAGTGGAAACACCATATATTTT. This encodes CASREASTGISGNTIYF.

CDR3 in DNA: TGTGCCAGCAGTTTTGGAGTCTACGAGCAGTACTTC. It is translated as CASSFGVYEQYF. The V gene is TRBV28, the J gene TRBJ2-7; D remains unclear. The CDR3 runs to 12 residues. Germline CDR1 is MDHEN and CDR2 is SYDVKM. With 3 bases removed from V and 3 bases from J, the gap between germline ends came to 6 bases.

This chain joins TRBV3-1 (or the pseudogene TRBV3-2) and TRBJ1-2, with D hard to call. Trimming took 0 bases from V and 8 from J, leaving 19 bases between them. Germline assignment: CDR1 LGHDT and CDR2 YNNKEL (reference sequence). CDR3 length: 16 amino acids. In nucleotides, the CDR3 is TGTGCCAGCAGCCAAGACCACAAGGCCCTCCGGGAGGGCTACACCTTC. This sequence encodes CASSQDHKALREGYTF.

This clone was picked up one time. This chain uses TRBV5-1 with TRBJ2-7, with 7 bases fitting TRBD1. V was clipped by 1 base and J by 1 base; unmatched bases: 5. This CDR3 has 15 residues. Germline assignment: CDR1 SGHRS and CDR2 YFSETQ. DNA for the CDR3: TGCGCCAGCAGCTTGACACCGGGACAGTCCTACGAGCAGTACTTC. This encodes CASSLTPGQSYEQYF.

V gene TRBV29-1 combines with J gene TRBJ2-2; 8 nucleotides line up with TRBD2. V was clipped by 5 bases and J by 3 bases; unmatched bases: 8. CDR1 SQVTM and CDR2 ANQGSEA come from the germline V gene. CDR3 length equals 15 residues. Here the CDR3 reads CSVLLGGADTGELFF. CDR3 nucleotide sequence: TGCAGCGTTCTACTCGGGGGGGCCGACACCGGGGAGCTGTTTTTT.

This rearrangement joins TRBV28 to TRBJ2-2; 9 bases map to TRBD1. Trimming took 7 bases from V and 5 from J; bases not matched to a gene: 8. Germline-derived CDR1 and CDR2 are MDHEN and SYDVKM. The CDR3 loop spans 15 amino acids. CDR3 loop: CASTRRDRVTGELFF. The CDR3 coding sequence is TGTGCCAGCACCCGCCGGGACAGGGTAACCGGGGAGCTGTTTTTT.

The V call is TRBV28, the J call TRBJ1-2; 8 bases fit TRBD1. The CDR3 sequence is 14 residues long. With V trimmed by 5 bases and J by 8 bases, 10 bases remained unmatched. CDR1 is MDHEN, CDR2 SYDVKM, per germline. For the CDR3, the DNA is TGTGCCAGCAGTCCCGGACAGGGTACGAAGGGCTACACCTTC. Translation: CASSPGQGTKGYTF.

The V and J genes are TRBV4-1 and TRBJ1-6, with 10 bases matching TRBD1. The CDR3 runs 16 residues. V lost 3 bases, J lost 14 bases, and 13 bases stayed unmatched. The germline gives CDR1 MGHRA, CDR2 YSYEKL. The CDR3 region has the DNA TGCGCCAGCAGCCAGCCGGGAGGGACAGGGGCCGAGGCCCTCCACTTT. It translates to CASSQPGGTGAEALHF.

V is TRBV28 and J is TRBJ1-1; D is possibly TRBD1 (5 bases). Trimming removed 5 bases from V and 0 bases from J, with 13 bases in between. The germline V gene encodes CDR1 MDHEN and CDR2 SYDVKM. The CDR3 sequence is 15 residues long. In DNA, the CDR3 is TGTGCCAGCAGTGCCCCCGGGACGTTGAACACTGAAGCTTTCTTT. Its translation is CASSAPGTLNTEAFF.

V gene TRBV5-1 combines with J gene TRBJ2-5; 15 bases agree with TRBD2. CDR1 and CDR2 from the germline V gene are SGHRS and YFSETQ. The CDR3 contains 17 residues. V gave up 4 bases and J gave up 5 bases; unmatched junction bases: 9. The CDR3 nucleotides are TGCGCCAGCAGCCCTGGACTAGCGGGGGGGCTGGGGGAGACCCAGTACTTC. It codes for CASSPGLAGGLGETQYF. The whole variable domain, remainder taken from reference TRBV5-1 and TRBJ2-5, is KAGVTQTPRYLIKTRGQQVTLSCSPISGHRSVSWYQQTPGQGLQFLFEYFSETQRNKGNFPGRFSGRQFSNSRSEMNVSTLELGDSALYLCASSPGLAGGLGETQYFGPGTRLLVL.

This clone is a singleton in its sample. The CDR3 spells CSAPLDLYNEQFF. DNA of the CDR3: TGCAGCGCCCCCCTTGACCTCTACAATGAGCAGTTCTTC. This chain links TRBV29-1 with TRBJ2-1; D gene unclear. Trimming removed 7 bases at V and 3 bases at J, with 13 bases between. From germline, CDR1 is SQVTM and CDR2 ANQGSEA. The CDR3 loop spans 13 amino acids.

The V and J genes are TRBV24-1 and TRBJ2-3, with 8 positions matching TRBD1. The ends lost 2 bases at V and 3 bases at J; junction bases unmatched: 3. The CDR3 runs 15 residues. Germline V gene lookup returns CDR1 KGHDR and CDR2 SFDVKD. The CDR3 region is CATSDYGQGTDTQYF. The CDR3 coding sequence is TGTGCCACCAGTGATTATGGACAGGGAACAGATACGCAGTATTTT.

The chain joins TRBV7-2 to TRBJ1-5; 8 bases agree with TRBD1. The CDR3 loop spans 13 amino acids. Trimming at V came to 5 bases and at J to 9 bases, leaving 6 bases not matched to a gene. From germline, CDR1 is SGHTA and CDR2 FQGNSA. The CDR3 loop is CASSDYRGTPQHF. Here the CDR3 DNA reads TGTGCCAGCAGCGACTACAGGGGGACGCCCCAGCATTTT. Full variable domain (remainder filled in from reference TRBV7-2 and TRBJ1-5): GAGVSQSPSNKVTEKGKDVELRCDPISGHTALYWYRQSLGQGLEFLIYFQGNSAPDKSGLPSDRFSAERTGGSVSTLTIQRTQQEDSAVYLCASSDYRGTPQHFGDGTRLSIL.

The chain combines TRBV6-2 or TRBV6-3 with TRBJ2-3; tentatively, D is TRBD2 (6 bases). CDR1 MNHEY and CDR2 SVGEGT come from the germline V gene. CDR3 size: 15 residues. V lost 2 bases, J lost 6 bases, and 15 bases lay in between. CDR3 DNA: TGTGCCAGCAGTTACAGCGGGTCGGTATATGATACGCAGTATTTT. This encodes CASSYSGSVYDTQYF.

In its sample, this clone was seen a few times. The CDR3 protein is CASNRGNYGYTF. For the CDR3, the DNA is TGTGCCAGTAACAGGGGGAACTATGGCTACACCTTC. The V call is TRBV28, the J call TRBJ1-2, with TRBD1 matching over 8 bases. V gave up 9 bases and J gave up 2 bases; unmatched junction bases: 2. This CDR3 contains 12 residues. CDR1 is MDHEN, CDR2 SYDVKM, per germline.

This clone was observed once. The chain couples TRBV6-4 to TRBJ1-1; D gene uncertain. The germline CDR1 and CDR2 sequences are MRHNA and SNTAGT. CDR3 length: 13 amino acids. V shed 5 bases and J shed 4 bases, with 11 bases lying between them. The CDR3: CASSSMYGTEAFF. The CDR3 nucleotides are TGTGCCAGCAGTTCGATGTATGGCACTGAAGCTTTCTTT.